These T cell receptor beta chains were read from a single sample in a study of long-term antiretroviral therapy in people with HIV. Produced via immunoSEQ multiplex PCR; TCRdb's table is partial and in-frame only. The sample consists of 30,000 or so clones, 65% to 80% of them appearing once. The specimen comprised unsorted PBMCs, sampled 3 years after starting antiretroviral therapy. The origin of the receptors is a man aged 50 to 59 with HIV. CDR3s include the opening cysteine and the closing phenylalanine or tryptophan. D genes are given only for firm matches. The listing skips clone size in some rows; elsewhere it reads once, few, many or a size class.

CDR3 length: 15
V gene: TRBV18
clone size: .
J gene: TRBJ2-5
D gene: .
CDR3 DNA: TGTGCCAGCTCACCCTCAGACAGGAACCAAGAGACCCAGTACTTC
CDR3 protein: CASSPSDRNQETQYF

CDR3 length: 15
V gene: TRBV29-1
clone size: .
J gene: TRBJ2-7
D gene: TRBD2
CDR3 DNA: TGCAGCGTTGAAGCGGGGGGGGGTGCGTTCTACGAGCAGTACTTC
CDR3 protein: CSVEAGGGAFYEQYF

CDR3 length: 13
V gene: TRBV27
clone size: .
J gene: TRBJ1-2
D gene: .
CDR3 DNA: TGTGCCAGCAGGGAGGACAGCCGCTATGGCTACACCTTC
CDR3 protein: CASREDSRYGYTF

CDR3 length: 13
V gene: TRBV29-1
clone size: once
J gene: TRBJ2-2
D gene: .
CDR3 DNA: TGCAGCGCCTTCGACAGCCGCACCGGGGAGCTGTTTTTT
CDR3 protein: CSAFDSRTGELFF

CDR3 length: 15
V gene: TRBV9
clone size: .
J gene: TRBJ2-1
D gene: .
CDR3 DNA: TGTGCCAGCAGCACCCGTCCAAACTCCTACAATGAGCAGTTCTTC
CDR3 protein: CASSTRPNSYNEQFF

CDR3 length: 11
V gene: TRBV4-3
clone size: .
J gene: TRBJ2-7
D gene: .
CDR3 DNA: TGCGCCAGCAGCCCACGGGGGGAGCAGTACTTC
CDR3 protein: CASSPRGEQYF

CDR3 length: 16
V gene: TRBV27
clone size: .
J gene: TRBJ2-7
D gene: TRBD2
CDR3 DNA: TGTGCCAGCAGTTCAACGACTAGCGGGAGAGTTCGGGAGCAGTACTTC
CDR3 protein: CASSSTTSGRVREQYF

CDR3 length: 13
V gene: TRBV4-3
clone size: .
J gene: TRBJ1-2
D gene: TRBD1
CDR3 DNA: TGCGCCAGCAGCCAGACAGGGGTCTATGGCTACACCTTC
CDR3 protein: CASSQTGVYGYTF

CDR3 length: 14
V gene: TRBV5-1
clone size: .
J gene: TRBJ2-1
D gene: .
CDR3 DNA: TGCGCCAGCAGCTTGGGGGGGCCGACAGGTGAGCAGTTCTTC
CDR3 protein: CASSLGGPTGEQFF

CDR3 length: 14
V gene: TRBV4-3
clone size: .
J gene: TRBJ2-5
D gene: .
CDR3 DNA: TGCGCCAGCAGCCAAGGGGGCAGCCAAGAGACCCAGTACTTC
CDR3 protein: CASSQGGSQETQYF

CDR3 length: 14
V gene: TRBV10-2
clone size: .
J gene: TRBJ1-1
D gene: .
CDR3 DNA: TGCGCCAGCAGTGATGCAGCAATGAACACTGAAGCTTTCTTT
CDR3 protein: CASSDAAMNTEAFF

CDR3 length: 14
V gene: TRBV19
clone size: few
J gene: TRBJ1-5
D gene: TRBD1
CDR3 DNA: TGTGCCAGTAGTATGGACAGGGGACACCAGCCCCAGCATTTT
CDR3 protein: CASSMDRGHQPQHF

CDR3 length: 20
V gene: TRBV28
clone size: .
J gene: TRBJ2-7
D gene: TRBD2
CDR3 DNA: TGTGCCAGCAGTCAACCACCGGGACTAGCGGGAGGGTCTACGTTGTACGAGCAGTACTTC
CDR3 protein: CASSQPPGLAGGSTLYEQYF

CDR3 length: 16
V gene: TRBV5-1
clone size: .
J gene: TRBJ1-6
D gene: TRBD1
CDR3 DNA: TGCGCCAGCAGCGCCCAGGGGGGGACGAGTAATTCACCCCTCCACTTT
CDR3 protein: CASSAQGGTSNSPLHF

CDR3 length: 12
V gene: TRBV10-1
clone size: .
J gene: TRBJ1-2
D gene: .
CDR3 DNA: TGCGCCATCTTGGCGGGGGGGTTCGGCTACACCTTC
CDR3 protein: CAILAGGFGYTF

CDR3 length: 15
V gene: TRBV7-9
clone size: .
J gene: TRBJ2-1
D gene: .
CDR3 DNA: TGTGCCAGCAGCTTAGTAGCGGTGGCATACAATGAGCAGTTCTTC
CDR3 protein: CASSLVAVAYNEQFF

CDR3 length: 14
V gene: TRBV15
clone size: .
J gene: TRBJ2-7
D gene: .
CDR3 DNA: TGTGCCACCAGCAGAGTAACAGTCCAAGGCGAGCAGTACTTC
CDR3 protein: CATSRVTVQGEQYF

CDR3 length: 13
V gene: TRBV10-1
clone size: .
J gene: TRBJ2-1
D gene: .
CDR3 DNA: TGCGCCAGCAGTGCTCAATCCCGCCCGGAGCAGTTCTTC
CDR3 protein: CASSAQSRPEQFF

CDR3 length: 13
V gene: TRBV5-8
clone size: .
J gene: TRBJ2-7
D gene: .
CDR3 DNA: TGTGCCAGCAGCCGGGACGGCTACTACGAGCAGTACTTC
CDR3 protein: CASSRDGYYEQYF

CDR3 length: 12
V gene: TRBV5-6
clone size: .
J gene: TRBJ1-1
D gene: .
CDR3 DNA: TGTGCCAGCAGCATAGGGGGGAGCGAAGCTTTCTTT
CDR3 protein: CASSIGGSEAFF

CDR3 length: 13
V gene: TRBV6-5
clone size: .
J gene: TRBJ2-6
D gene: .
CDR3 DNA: TGTGCCAGCGGTCAGCGGCAGGCCAACGTCCTGACTTTC
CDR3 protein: CASGQRQANVLTF

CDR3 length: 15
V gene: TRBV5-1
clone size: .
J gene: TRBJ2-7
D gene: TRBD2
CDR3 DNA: TGCGCCAGCAGCTTTCTAGCGGGTAAAGCCTACGAGCAGTACTTC
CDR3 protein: CASSFLAGKAYEQYF

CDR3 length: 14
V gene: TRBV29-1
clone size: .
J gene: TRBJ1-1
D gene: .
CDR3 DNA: TGCAGCGTTGGGCGGGTCGGTTTGAACACTGAAGCTTTCTTT
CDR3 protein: CSVGRVGLNTEAFF

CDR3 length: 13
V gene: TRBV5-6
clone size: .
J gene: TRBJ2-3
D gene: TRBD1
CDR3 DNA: TGTGCCAGCAGCTTGGAGGACAGGGATACGCAGTATTTT
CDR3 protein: CASSLEDRDTQYF

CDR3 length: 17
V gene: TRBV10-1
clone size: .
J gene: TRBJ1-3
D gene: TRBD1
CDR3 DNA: TGCGCCAGCAGGGACAGGGGCCTTACGAGCTCTGGAAACACCATATATTTT
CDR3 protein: CASRDRGLTSSGNTIYF

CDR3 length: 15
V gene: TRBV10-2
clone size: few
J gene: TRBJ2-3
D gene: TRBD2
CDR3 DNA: TGCGCCAGCAGTGGGACTAGCGGGGGCACAGATACGCAGTATTTT
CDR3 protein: CASSGTSGGTDTQYF

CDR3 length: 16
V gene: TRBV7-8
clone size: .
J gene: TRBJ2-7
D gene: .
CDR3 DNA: TGTGCCAGCAGCTTAGGCAGGTTCCAGGTTATTGGCGAGCAGTACTTC
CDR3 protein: CASSLGRFQVIGEQYF

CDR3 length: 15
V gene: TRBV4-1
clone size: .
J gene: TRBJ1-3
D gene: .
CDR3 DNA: TGCGCCAGGTCTGTGGGACGGGCGACTGGAAACACCATATATTTT
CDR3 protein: CARSVGRATGNTIYF

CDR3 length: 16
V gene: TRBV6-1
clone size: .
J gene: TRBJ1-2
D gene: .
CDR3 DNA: TGTGCCAGCAGTGCTTCTTACTTTGGACCTAACTATGGCTACACCTTC
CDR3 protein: CASSASYFGPNYGYTF

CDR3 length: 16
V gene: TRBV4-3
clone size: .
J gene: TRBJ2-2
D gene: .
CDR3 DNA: TGCGCCAGCAGCCAAGATGGGCGGTTGAACACCGGGGAGCTGTTTTTT
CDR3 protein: CASSQDGRLNTGELFF

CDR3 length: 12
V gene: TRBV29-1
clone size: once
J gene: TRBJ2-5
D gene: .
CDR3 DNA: TGCAGCGTTCGTGGAGTGGATGAGACCCAGTACTTC
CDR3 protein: CSVRGVDETQYF

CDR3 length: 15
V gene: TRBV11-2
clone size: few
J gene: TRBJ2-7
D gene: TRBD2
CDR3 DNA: TGTGCCAGCAGCTACCAGGGAGGGGCCTCCTACGAGCAGTACTTC
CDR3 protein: CASSYQGGASYEQYF

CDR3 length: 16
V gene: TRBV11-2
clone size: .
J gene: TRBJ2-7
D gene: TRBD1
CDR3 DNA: TGTGCCAGCAGCTCAACGGACAGGGCCATACTCTACGAGCAGTACTTC
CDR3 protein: CASSSTDRAILYEQYF

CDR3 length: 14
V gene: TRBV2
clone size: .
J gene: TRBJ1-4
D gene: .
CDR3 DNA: TGTGCCAGCAGGACCAGGTCGACTAATGAAAAACTGTTTTTT
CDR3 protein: CASRTRSTNEKLFF

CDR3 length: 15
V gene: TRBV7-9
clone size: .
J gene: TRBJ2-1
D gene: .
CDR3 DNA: TGTGCCAGCAGCCCACAGGGACTGAACTACAATGAGCAGTTCTTC
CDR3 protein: CASSPQGLNYNEQFF

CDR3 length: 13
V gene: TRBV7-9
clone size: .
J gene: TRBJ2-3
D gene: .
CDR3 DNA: TGTGCCAGCAGCTTAGGGGTCACAGATACGCAGTATTTT
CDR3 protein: CASSLGVTDTQYF

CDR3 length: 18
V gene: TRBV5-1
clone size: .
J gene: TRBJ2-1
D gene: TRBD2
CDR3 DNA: TGCGCCAGCAGCGGGGGACTAGCGGGGGCACACTCCTACAATGAGCAGTTCTTC
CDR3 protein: CASSGGLAGAHSYNEQFF

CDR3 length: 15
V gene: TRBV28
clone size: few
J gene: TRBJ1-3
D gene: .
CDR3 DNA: TGTGCCAGCAGCCCTATTCGCAGCTCTGGAAACACCATATATTTT
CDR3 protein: CASSPIRSSGNTIYF

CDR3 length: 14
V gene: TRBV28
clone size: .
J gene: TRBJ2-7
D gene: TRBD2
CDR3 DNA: TGTGCCAGCGGGGGGTGGGGGAGGGCCTACGAGCAGTACTTC
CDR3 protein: CASGGWGRAYEQYF

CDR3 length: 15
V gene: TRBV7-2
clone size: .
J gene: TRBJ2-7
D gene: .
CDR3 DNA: TGTGCCAGCAGCTTAACATATGACAGAACCTACGAGCAGTACTTC
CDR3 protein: CASSLTYDRTYEQYF